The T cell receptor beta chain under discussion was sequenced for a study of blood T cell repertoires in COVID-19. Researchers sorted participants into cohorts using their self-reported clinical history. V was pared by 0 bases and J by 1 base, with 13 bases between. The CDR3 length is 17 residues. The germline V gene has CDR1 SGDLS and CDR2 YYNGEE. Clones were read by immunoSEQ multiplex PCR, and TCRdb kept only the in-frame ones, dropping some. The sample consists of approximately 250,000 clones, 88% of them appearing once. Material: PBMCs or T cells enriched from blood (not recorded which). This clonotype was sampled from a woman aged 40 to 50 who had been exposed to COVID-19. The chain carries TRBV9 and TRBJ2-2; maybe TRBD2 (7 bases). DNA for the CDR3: TGTGCCAGCAGCGTAGCCCGGGGGGCAGGGAACACCGGGGAGCTGTTTTTT. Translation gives CASSVARGAGNTGELFF.